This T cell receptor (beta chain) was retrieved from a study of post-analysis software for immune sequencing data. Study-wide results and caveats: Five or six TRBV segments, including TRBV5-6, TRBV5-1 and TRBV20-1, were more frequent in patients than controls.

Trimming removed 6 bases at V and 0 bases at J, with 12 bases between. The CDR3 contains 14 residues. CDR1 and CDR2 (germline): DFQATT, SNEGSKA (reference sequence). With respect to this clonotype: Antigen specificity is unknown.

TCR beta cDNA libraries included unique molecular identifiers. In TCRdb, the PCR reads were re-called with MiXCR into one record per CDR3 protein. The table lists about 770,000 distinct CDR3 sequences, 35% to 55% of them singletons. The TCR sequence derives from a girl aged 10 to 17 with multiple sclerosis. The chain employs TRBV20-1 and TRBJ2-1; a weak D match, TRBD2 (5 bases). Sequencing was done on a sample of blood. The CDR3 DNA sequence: TGCAGTGCGCATGGCCGGGGCTCCTACAATGAGCAGTTCTTC. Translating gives CSAHGRGSYNEQFF.